Listed below are T cell receptor beta chains from one sample, sequenced in a study of blood T cell repertoires in COVID-19. Assay used: immunoSEQ multiplex PCR; TCRdb lists only in-frame clones, some missing. The data contain some 350,000 clones, 87% of them singletons. Sequenced material: peripheral blood. Every receptor here comes from a woman in her forties or fifties with COVID-19, enrolled during active disease. Both conserved end residues are part of each CDR3. Fields, in order: J gene, CDR3 length, V gene, D gene, clone size, CDR3 protein, CDR3 DNA. The D gene is left open where the match is weak. Part of the rows lack a size; the others show once, few, many or a class for expanded clones.

>TRBJ2-7|13|TRBV12-3/TRBV12-4|NA|NA
CASSPLPSYEQYF
TGTGCCAGCAGTCCCCTACCGTCCTACGAGCAGTACTTC
>TRBJ1-4|15|TRBV15|NA|NA
CATSRDGSVDEKLFF
TGTGCCACCAGCAGAGATGGTTCGGTCGATGAAAAACTGTTTTTT
>TRBJ2-1|16|TRBV5-4|NA|NA
CASSSGGGLSYNEQFF
TGTGCCAGCAGCTCCGGAGGCGGGCTTTCCTACAATGAGCAGTTCTTC
>TRBJ2-7|14|TRBV5-1|TRBD1|few
CASSLGQGAYEQYF
TGCGCCAGCAGCTTGGGACAGGGAGCCTACGAGCAGTACTTC
>TRBJ1-2|13|TRBV27|TRBD1|NA
CASSWTGNYGYTF
TGTGCCAGCAGTTGGACAGGAAACTATGGCTACACCTTC
>TRBJ2-3|17|TRBV7-9|TRBD2|once
CASSHAPSGSRTDTQYF
TGTGCCAGCAGCCACGCGCCTAGCGGGAGTCGTACAGATACGCAGTATTTT
>TRBJ1-2|15|TRBV3-1/TRBV3-2|NA|NA
CAEAKRGWQKNGYTF
TGTGCCGAAGCTAAAAGGGGGTGGCAGAAAAATGGCTACACCTTC
>TRBJ1-1|18|TRBV6-1|NA|NA
CASSDVSFNSLMNTEAFF
TGTGCCAGCAGTGATGTCAGTTTCAATAGCCTCATGAACACTGAAGCTTTCTTT
>TRBJ2-3|13|TRBV25-1|NA|NA
CASSFSGTDTQYF
TGTGCCAGCAGTTTCTCGGGTACAGATACGCAGTATTTT
>TRBJ2-7|15|TRBV5-5|NA|NA
CASSLAVGVPYEQYF
TGTGCCAGCAGCTTGGCCGTAGGGGTTCCCTACGAGCAGTACTTC
>TRBJ2-1|13|TRBV5-1|NA|NA
CASSFQGDNEQFF
TGCGCCAGCAGCTTTCAAGGGGACAATGAGCAGTTCTTC
>TRBJ2-1|15|TRBV6-5|TRBD1|NA
CASSSGTGKVNEQFF
TGTGCCAGTTCCTCCGGGACAGGGAAGGTTAATGAGCAGTTCTTC
>TRBJ2-1|14|TRBV27|TRBD2|NA
CASSTGLAGGGQFF
TGTGCCAGCAGTACGGGACTAGCGGGAGGAGGGCAGTTCTTC
>TRBJ2-5|15|TRBV18|NA|once
CASSTGTHYQETQYF
TGTGCCAGCTCTACCGGGACACACTACCAAGAGACCCAGTACTTC
>TRBJ2-5|12|TRBV5-5|NA|NA
CASSFGGETQYF
TGTGCCAGCAGCTTCGGGGGTGAGACCCAGTACTTC
>TRBJ2-5|14|TRBV27|NA|NA
CASSLSVYQETQYF
TGTGCCAGCAGTTTGTCCGTGTACCAAGAGACCCAGTACTTC
>TRBJ1-1|13|TRBV12-3/TRBV12-4|NA|once
CATQMGQNTEAFF
TGTGCCACACAAATGGGACAGAACACTGAAGCTTTCTTT
>TRBJ2-1|14|TRBV5-6|NA|NA
CASSFLAGYNEQFF
TGTGCCAGCAGCTTCTTGGCAGGATACAATGAGCAGTTCTTC
>TRBJ2-1|15|TRBV7-9|TRBD1|NA
CASSPRGQIYNEQFF
TGTGCCAGCAGCCCTAGGGGACAGATTTACAATGAGCAGTTCTTC
>TRBJ1-5|15|TRBV28|TRBD1|once
CASSPPGQGGQPQHF
TGTGCCAGCAGCCCCCCGGGACAGGGGGGCCAGCCCCAGCATTTT
>TRBJ2-7|15|TRBV7-2|TRBD2|NA
CASSQTSGRAAEQYF
TGTGCCAGCAGTCAGACTAGCGGGAGGGCCGCCGAGCAGTACTTC
>TRBJ2-1|13|TRBV11-2|TRBD2|few
CASSLPFGGGQFF
TGTGCCAGCAGCCTCCCTTTTGGCGGGGGGCAGTTCTTC
>TRBJ1-4|14|TRBV5-1|NA|once
CASSLRGTNEKLFF
TGCGCCAGCAGCTTGAGGGGGACCAATGAAAAACTGTTTTTT